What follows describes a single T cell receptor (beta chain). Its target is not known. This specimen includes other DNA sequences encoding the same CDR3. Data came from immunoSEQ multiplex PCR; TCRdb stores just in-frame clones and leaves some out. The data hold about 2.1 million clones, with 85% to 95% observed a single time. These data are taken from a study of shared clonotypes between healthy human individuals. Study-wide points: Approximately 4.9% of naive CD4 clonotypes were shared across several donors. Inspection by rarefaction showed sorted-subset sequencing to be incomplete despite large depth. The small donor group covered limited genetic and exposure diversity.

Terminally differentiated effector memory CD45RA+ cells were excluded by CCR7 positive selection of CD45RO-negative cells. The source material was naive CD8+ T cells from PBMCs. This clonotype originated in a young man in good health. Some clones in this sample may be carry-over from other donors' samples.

CDR3 coding DNA: TGTGCCAGCAGCCAAACAGGATACCAAGAGACCCAGTACTTC. This codes for CASSQTGYQETQYF. The rearrangement links TRBV7-9 to TRBJ2-5, with a possible D match to TRBD1 (5 bases). This CDR3 is built from 14 residues. Trimming removed 5 bases from V and 0 bases from J, with 10 bases in between. Per the germline V gene, CDR1 is SEHNR and CDR2 is FQNEAQ (reference sequence).